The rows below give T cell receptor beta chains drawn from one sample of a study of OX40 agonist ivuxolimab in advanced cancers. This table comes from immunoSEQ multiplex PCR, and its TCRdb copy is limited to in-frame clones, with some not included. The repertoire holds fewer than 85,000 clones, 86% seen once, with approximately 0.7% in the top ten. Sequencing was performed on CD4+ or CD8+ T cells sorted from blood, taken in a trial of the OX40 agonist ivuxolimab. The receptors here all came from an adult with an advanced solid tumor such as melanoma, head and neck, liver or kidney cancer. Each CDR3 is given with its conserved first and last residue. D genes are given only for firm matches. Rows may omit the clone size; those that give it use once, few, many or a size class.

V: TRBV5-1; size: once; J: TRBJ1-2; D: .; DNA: TGCGCCAGCAGCTTGGGGGTTGGCGAGGGCTACACCTTC; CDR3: CASSLGVGEGYTF
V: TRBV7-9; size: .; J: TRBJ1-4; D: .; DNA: TGTGCCAGCAGCATGACAGGCGGAAAACTGTTTTTT; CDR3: CASSMTGGKLFF
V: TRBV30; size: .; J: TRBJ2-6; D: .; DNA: TGTGCCTGGAGTGTGTTTAAGGGGACTGGGGCCAACGTCCTGACTTTC; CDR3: CAWSVFKGTGANVLTF
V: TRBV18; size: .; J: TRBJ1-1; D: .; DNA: TGTGCCAGCTCAGCACCGGTGGGCACTGAAGCTTTCTTT; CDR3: CASSAPVGTEAFF
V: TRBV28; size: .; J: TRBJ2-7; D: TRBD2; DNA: TGTGCTAGCCTCGGGGGGGTGTACGAGCAGTACTTC; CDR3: CASLGGVYEQYF
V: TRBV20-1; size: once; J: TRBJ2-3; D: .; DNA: TGCAGTGCTCTTCGGGCGCGTAAGCAGTATTTT; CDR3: CSALRARKQYF
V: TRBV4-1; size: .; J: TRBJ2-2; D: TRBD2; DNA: TGCGCCAGCAGCTTTAGCAGCGGGGGCCCGAACACCGGGGAGCTGTTTTTT; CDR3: CASSFSSGGPNTGELFF
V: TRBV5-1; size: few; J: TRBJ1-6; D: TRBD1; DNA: TGCGCCAGCAGCCTAGAGTTCCCCGGGACAGGTGATAATTCACCCCTCCACTTT; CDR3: CASSLEFPGTGDNSPLHF
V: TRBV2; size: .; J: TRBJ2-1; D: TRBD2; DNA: TGTGCCAGCAGTGACAGGCGGGAGAGTGAGCAGTTCTTC; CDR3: CASSDRRESEQFF
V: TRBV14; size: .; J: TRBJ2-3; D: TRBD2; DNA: TGTGCCAGCAGACTTCTTAGCGGGAGTCCGCAGTATTTT; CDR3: CASRLLSGSPQYF
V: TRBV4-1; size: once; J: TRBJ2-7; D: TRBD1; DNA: TGCGCCAGCAGCCAAGATGTAGGACGGGGACAGGCATACGAGCAGTACTTC; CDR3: CASSQDVGRGQAYEQYF
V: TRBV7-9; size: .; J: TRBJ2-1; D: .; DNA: TGTGCCAGCAGCCCTGGATCGAGACAGAGTTACAATGAGCAGTTCTTC; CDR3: CASSPGSRQSYNEQFF
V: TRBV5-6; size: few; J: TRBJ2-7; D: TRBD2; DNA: TGTGCCAGCAGCTTGCCCCTTAGACTAGCGGGAGTCGTTTACGAGCAGTACTTC; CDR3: CASSLPLRLAGVVYEQYF
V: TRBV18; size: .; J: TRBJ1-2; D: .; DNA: TGTGCCAGCTCACCAACGGGACGGACCACTTATGGCTACACCTTC; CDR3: CASSPTGRTTYGYTF
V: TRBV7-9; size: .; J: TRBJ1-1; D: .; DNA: TGTGCCAGCAGCTTGTTGAGCAGGGCGGCTGAAGCTTTCTTT; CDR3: CASSLLSRAAEAFF
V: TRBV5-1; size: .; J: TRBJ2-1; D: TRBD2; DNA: TGCGCCAGCAGCTGGGGACTAGCGGGGGGAATCTCCTACAATGAGCAGTTCTTC; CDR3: CASSWGLAGGISYNEQFF